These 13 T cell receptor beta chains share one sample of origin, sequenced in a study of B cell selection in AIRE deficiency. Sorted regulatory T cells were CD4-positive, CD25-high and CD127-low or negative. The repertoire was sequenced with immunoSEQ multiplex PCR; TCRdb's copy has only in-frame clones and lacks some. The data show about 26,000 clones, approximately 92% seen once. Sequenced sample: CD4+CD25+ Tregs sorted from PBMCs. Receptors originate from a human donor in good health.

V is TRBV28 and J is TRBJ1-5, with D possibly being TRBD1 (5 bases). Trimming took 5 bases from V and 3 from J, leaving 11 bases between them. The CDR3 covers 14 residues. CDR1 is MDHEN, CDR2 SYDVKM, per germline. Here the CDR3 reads CASSPPGNNQPQHF. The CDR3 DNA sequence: TGTGCCAGCAGTCCCCCAGGGAACAATCAGCCCCAGCATTTT.

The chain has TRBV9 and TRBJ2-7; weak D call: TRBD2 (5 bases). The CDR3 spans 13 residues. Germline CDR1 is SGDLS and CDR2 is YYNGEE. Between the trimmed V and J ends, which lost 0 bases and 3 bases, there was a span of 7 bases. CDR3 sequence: CASSVEAGYEQYF. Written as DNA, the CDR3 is TGTGCCAGCAGCGTAGAGGCGGGCTACGAGCAGTACTTC.

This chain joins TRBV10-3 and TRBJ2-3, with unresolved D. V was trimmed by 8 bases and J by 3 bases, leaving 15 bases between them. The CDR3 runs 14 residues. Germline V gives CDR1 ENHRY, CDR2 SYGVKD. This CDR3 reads CAISRAGQTDTQYF. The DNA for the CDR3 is TGTGCCATCTCTCGGGCAGGTCAAACAGATACGCAGTATTTT.

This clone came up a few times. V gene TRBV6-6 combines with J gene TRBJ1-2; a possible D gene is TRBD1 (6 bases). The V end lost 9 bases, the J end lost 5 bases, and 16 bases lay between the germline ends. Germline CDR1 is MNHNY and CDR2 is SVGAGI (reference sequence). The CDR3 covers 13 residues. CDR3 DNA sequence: TGTGCCAGTGACAGGCCTTCAATATATGGCTACACCTTC. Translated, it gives CASDRPSIYGYTF.

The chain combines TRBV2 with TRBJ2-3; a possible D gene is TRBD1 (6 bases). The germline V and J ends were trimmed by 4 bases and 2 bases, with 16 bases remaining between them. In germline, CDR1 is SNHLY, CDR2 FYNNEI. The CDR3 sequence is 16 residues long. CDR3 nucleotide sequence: TGTGCCAGCAGTGTATGGGGCAGGGGAGCCACAGATACGCAGTATTTT. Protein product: CASSVWGRGATDTQYF.

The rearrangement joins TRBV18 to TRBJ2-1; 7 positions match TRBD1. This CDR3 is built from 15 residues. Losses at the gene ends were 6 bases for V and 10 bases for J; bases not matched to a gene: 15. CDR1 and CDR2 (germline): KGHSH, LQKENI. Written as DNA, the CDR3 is TGTGCCAGCTCCCGCACAGGGGACCCCAGGGAAGAGCAGTTCTTC. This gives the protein CASSRTGDPREEQFF.

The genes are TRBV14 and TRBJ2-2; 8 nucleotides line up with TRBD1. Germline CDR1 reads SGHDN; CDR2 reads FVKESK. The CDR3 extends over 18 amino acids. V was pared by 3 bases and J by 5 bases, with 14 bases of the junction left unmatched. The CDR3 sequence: CASSQPPAGGAGTGELFF. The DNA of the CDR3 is TGTGCCAGCAGCCAGCCACCCGCAGGGGGCGCCGGGACCGGGGAGCTGTTTTTT.

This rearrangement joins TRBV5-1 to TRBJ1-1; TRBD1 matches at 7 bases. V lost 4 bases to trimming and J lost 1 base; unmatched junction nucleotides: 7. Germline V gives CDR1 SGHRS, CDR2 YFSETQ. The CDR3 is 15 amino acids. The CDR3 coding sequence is TGCGCCAGCAGCCAGGCAGGACAGGCGAACACTGAAGCTTTCTTT. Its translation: CASSQAGQANTEAFF.

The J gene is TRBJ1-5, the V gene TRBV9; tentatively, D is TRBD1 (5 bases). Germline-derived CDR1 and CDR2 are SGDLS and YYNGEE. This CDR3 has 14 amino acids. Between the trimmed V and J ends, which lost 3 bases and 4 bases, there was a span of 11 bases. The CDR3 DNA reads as TGTGCCAGCAGCGGTAACAGGACAAATCAGCCCCAGCATTTT. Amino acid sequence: CASSGNRTNQPQHF. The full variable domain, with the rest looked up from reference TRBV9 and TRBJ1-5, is DSGVTQTPKHLITATGQRVTLRCSPRSGDLSVYWYQQSLDQGLQFLIQYYNGEERAKGNILERFSAQQFPDLHSELNLSSLELGDSALYFCASSGNRTNQPQHFGDGTRLSIL.

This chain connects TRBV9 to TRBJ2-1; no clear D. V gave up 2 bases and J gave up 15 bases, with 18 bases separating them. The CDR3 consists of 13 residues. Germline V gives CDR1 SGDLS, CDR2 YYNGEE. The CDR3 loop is CASSVESSSIVFF. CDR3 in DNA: TGTGCCAGCAGCGTTGAGTCCTCCAGTATTGTGTTCTTC.

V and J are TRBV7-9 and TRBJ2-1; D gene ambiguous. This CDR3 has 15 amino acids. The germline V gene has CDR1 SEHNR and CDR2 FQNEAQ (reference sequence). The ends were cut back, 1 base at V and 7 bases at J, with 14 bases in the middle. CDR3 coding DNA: TGTGCCAGCAGCTTAGGAAACAACTTGATGAATGAGCAGTTCTTC. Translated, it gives CASSLGNNLMNEQFF.

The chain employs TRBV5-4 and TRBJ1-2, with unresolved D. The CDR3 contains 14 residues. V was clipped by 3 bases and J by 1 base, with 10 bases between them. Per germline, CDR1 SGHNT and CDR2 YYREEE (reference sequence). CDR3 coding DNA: TGTGCCAGCAGCTCCACCAGGTTTAACTATGGCTACACCTTC. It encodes CASSSTRFNYGYTF.

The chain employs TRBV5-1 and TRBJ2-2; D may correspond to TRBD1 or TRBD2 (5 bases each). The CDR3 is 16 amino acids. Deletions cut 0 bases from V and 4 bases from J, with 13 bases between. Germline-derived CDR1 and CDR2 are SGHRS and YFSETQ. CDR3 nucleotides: TGCGCCAGCAGCTTGGCAGGGCAGAGGGGCACCGGGGAGCTGTTTTTT. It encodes CASSLAGQRGTGELFF.